Sequencing of this T cell receptor beta chain was carried out in a study of T-cell reconstitution after alpha-beta-depleted transplantation in children. V lost 0 bases and J lost 6; bases outside the gene matches: 7. The CDR3 is 14 amino acids. CDR1 DFQATT and CDR2 SNEGSKA come from the germline V gene (reference sequence). Unique molecular identifiers featured in how the TCRbeta library was prepared. TCRdb called the PCR reads again in MiXCR, with one record for every CDR3 protein. The top ten clones hold about a quarter of a sample with under 300,000 distinct CDR3 sequences, 11% of them seen once. Points from the study as a whole: Diversity and T-cell counts at one year after transplant derived mostly from new T cells.

This clonotype was detected only a few times. The antigen is unknown. Source: peripheral blood, taken 180 days after TCRalphabeta/CD19-depleted stem cell transplant. The gene calls are TRBV20-1 and TRBJ2-7; 8 nucleotides match TRBD2. This clonotype was obtained from a male patient between 2 and 10 years old who had a stem cell transplant for chronic granulomatous disease, so the T cells may come from the graft donor. The CDR3 spells CSARDTGLVVEQYF. The CDR3 bases are TGCAGTGCTAGAGATACGGGACTAGTTGTCGAGCAGTACTTC.